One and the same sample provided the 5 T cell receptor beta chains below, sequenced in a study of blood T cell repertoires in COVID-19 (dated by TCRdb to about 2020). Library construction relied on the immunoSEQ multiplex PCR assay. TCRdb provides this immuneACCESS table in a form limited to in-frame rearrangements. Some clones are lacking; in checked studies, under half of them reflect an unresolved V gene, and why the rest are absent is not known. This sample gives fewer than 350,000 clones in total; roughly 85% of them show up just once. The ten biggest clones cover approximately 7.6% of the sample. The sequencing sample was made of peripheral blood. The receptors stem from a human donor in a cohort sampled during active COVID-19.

The CDR3 DNA is TGTGCCACCAGCAGAGTCGGCAGGGGATACACCGGGGAGCTGTTTTTT. It codes for CATSRVGRGYTGELFF. The gene calls are TRBV15 and TRBJ2-2, with a possible D match to TRBD1 (6 bases). This CDR3 spans 16 amino acids. Trimming left V 1 base short and J 3 bases short, with 12 bases between. Looked up from germline, CDR1 is LNHNV and CDR2 is YYDKDF (reference sequence).

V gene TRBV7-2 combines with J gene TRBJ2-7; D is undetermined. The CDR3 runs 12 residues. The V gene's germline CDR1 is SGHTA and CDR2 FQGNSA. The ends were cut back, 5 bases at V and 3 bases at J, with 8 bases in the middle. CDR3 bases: TGTGCCAGCAGCCCAGACTTCTACGAGCAGTACTTC. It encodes CASSPDFYEQYF.

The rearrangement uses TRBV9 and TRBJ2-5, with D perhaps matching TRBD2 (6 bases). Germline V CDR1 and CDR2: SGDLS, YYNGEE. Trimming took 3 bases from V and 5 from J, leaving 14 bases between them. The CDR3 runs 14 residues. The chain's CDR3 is CASSASAGIETQYF. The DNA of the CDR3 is TGTGCCAGCAGCGCCTCCGCGGGGATCGAGACCCAGTACTTC.

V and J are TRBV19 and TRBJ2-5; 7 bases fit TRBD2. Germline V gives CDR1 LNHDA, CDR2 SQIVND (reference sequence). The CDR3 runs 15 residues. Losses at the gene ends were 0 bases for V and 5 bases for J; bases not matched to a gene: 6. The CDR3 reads CASSIDSGEGETQYF. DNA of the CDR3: TGTGCCAGTAGTATAGATTCGGGGGAGGGTGAGACCCAGTACTTC.

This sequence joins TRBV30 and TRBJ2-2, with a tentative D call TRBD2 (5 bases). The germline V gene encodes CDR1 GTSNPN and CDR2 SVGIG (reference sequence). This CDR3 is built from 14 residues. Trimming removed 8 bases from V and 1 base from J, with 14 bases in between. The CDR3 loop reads CAAPEGENTGELFF. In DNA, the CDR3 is TGTGCCGCCCCAGAGGGAGAGAACACCGGGGAGCTGTTTTTT.